What follows describes a single TCR beta chain. The antigen is unknown. This sample stems from a study of blood T cells in healthy people across ages. General study findings and limits: A roughly linear fall in TCR beta diversity per million T cells was seen with increasing age.

With a J-beta primer mix and a sample-barcoded 5' primer, a second PCR ran about 7 to 12 cycles. TCRdb analysed the 5' RACE reads with MiXCR anew, one entry per CDR3 protein. The sample has about 1.7 million distinct CDR3 sequences, 25% to 30% seen once; the top ten hold 7.7%. Per germline, CDR1 LGHNA and CDR2 YNFKEQ. After removal of 1 base from V and 2 bases from J, the junction contained 6 bases not matched to a gene. The CDR3 spans 16 residues. This clonotype was sampled from a woman in her 30s in good health. The genes are TRBV4-2 and TRBJ2-7, with 9 bases that match TRBD2. The material sequenced was blood. The CDR3 bases are TGTGCCAGCAGCCAAGGGCTTGCTAGCGGGGCCTACGAGCAGTACTTC. Encoded protein: CASSQGLASGAYEQYF.